This record covers a single T cell receptor beta chain. No cognate antigen has been identified for it. This sample was included in a study of monozygotic twins with inflammatory bowel disease (dated 2019 in TCRdb). Background on the whole study: A total of 28 monozygotic twin pairs were included in the full study, comprising nine German pairs (four IBD-concordant, five IBD-discordant) and 19 IBD-discordant Danish pairs. Within discordant pairs, disease-associated traits were sought mainly by comparing IBD patients with their genetically identical healthy co-twins. Each individual had, on average, about 151 000 unique TCRalpha sequences and 181 000 unique TCRbeta sequences available for analysis. What the study reported, not specific to this receptor: The analysis was unable to tell different T cell subtypes apart. A decrease in TCRbeta repertoire diversity, as measured by inverse Simpson index, was observed in IBD patients compared with their healthy co-twins. Because patients received different immunosuppressive treatments, the repertoires may have picked up extra background noise and variability between individuals. No single strong signal or clonotype linked to IBD turned up in the results, so the idea that one exists was not supported. Compared with healthy twins, IBD patients had fewer clonotypes in common with other individuals, a difference most pronounced in patients showing signs of disease activity. Repertoire similarity did not differ between concordant and discordant twins, which could be due to limited statistical power.

The CDR3 has 15 amino acids, counting the end cysteine and phenylalanine. Only the protein is on record. CDR1 and CDR2 (SGHDT, YYEEEE) derive from the germline V gene. Libraries were built with 5' RACE. The input for every TCR library was around 4,000 ng of total RNA. For each sample, cDNA synthesis was carried out in eight separate reactions using SMARTScribe reverse transcriptase. During cDNA synthesis, template switching introduced unique molecular identifiers that contained a 6-nucleotide sample barcode. Two nested PCRs of approximately 16 and 9 cycles amplified the TCRalpha and TCRbeta cDNA, and bead purification followed each PCR. Before amplification, the cDNA was treated with uracil DNA-glycosylase and purified using the QIAquick PCR purification kit. In the second PCR, Illumina TruSeq-compatible adapters and sample-specific barcodes were added. TapeStation and Qubit were used to check library quality and concentration, and roughly 5 ng of each library went into the pool. Sequencing of pooled libraries was carried out on an Illumina HiSeq2500 single-index Rapid Run using 2 x 100 bp reads and custom sequencing primers. Concerning the study's data processing: UMI-based consensus assembly with MiGEC version 1.2.6 was used to correct PCR and sequencing errors. MiXCR version 2.1.1 was used for V(D)J alignment, clonotype assembly and CDR3 extraction. Normalisation of gene usage, clonotype sharing and MAIT/NKT TCR abundance was achieved by analysing the top 1000, 10 000 and 20 000 clonotypes per sample. After downsampling to 27 000 UMIs, diversity was calculated as the inverse Simpson index using the vegan R package. Paired Mann-Whitney U tests were applied to discordant twin pairs, and Benjamini-Hochberg correction was used for multiple testing. The reads underwent TCRdb reprocessing, giving one record for each CDR3 protein sequence and no DNA. The V and J calls and clone size come from TCRdb's table, not from the authors' own analysis. The sample's clone listing holds around 380,000 distinct CDR3 sequences. The ten largest make up under 3% of the sample.

A roughly 2.5 ml peripheral blood sample was drawn into PAXgene tubes per donor and stored at -80°C. Without T cell sorting, total RNA was isolated from whole blood using the PAXgene blood miRNA kit on an automated QIAcube. Peripheral blood from monozygotic twin pairs who were concordant or discordant for inflammatory bowel disease underwent deep TCRalpha and TCRbeta repertoire profiling using unique molecular barcoding. Smoking habits were recorded for all twin pairs, with individuals classified as current, former or never smokers. The clonotype comes from a human donor with ulcerative colitis or Crohn's disease, or a healthy co-twin of an affected twin (not recorded which). The chain is assembled from TRBV5-6 and TRBJ1-4. The source material was blood. The CDR3 reads as follows: CASSTASATNEKLFF.